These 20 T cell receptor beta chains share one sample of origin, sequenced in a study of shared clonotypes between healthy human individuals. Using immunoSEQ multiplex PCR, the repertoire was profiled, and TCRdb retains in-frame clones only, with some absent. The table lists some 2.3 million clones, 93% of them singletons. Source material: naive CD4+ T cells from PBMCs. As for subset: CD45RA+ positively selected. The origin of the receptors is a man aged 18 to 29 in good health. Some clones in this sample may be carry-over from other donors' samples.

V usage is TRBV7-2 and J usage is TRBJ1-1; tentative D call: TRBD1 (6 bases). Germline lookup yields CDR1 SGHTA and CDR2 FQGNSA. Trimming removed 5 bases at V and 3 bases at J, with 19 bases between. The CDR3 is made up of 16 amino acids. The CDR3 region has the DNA TGTGCCAGCAGCACCCGTAGACAGGTCGAGGACACTGAAGCTTTCTTT. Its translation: CASSTRRQVEDTEAFF.

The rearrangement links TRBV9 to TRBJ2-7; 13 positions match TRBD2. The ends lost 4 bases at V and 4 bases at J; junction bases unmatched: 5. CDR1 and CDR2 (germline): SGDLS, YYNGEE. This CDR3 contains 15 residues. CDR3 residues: CASSIGTSGNYEQYF. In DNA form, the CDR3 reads TGTGCCAGCAGCATCGGGACTAGCGGGAATTACGAGCAGTACTTC.

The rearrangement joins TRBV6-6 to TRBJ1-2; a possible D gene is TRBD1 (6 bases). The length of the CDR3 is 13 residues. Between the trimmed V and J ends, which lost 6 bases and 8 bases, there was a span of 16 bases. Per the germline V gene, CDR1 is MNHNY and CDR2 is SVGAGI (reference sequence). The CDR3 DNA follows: TGTGCCAGCAGCATCGGGACGGGGGGCGGCTACACCTTC. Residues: CASSIGTGGGYTF.

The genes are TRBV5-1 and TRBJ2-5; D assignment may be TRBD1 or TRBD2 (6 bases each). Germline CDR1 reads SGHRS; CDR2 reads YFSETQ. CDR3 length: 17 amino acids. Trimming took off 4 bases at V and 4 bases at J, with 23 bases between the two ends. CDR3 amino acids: CASSTGAQQGGTETQYF. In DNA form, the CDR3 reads TGCGCCAGCAGCACGGGGGCACAACAGGGAGGCACAGAGACCCAGTACTTC.

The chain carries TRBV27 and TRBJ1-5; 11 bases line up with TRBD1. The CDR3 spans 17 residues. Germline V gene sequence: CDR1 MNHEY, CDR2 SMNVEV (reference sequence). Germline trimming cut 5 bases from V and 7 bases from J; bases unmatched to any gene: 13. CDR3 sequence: CASSPRFGTGGLQPQHF. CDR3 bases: TGTGCCAGCAGTCCCCGTTTCGGGACAGGGGGTCTGCAGCCCCAGCATTTT.

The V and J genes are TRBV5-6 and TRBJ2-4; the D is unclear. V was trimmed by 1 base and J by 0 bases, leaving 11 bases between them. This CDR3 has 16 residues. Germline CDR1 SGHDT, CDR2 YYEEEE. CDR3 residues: CASSLRAELAKNIQYF. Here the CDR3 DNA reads TGTGCCAGCAGCTTGAGGGCTGAACTAGCCAAAAACATTCAGTACTTC.

CDR3 nucleotides: TGTGCCAGCAGCCCCCGACAGGGGGCAACTGAAGCTTTCTTT. Translation: CASSPRQGATEAFF. The chain combines TRBV7-2 with TRBJ1-1; 10 positions agree with TRBD1. Germline V gene data show CDR1 as SGHTA and CDR2 as FQGNSA. V shed 5 bases, J shed 5 bases, and the junction held 5 bases outside the gene matches. The CDR3 covers 14 residues. Together with reference TRBV7-2 and TRBJ1-1, the CDR3 gives the full variable domain: GAGVSQSPSNKVTEKGKDVELRCDPISGHTALYWYRQSLGQGLEFLIYFQGNSAPDKSGLPSDRFSAERTGGSVSTLTIQRTQQEDSAVYLCASSPRQGATEAFFGQGTRLTVV.

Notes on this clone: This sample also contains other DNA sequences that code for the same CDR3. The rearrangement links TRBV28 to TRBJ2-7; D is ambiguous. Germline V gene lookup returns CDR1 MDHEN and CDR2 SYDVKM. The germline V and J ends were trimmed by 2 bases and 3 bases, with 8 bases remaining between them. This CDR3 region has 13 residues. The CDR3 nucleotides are TGTGCCAGCAGTTTAACCCTAAGCTACGAGCAGTACTTC. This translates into CASSLTLSYEQYF. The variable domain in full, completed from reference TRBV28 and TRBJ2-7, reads DVKVTQSSRYLVKRTGEKVFLECVQDMDHENMFWYRQDPGLGLRLIYFSYDVKMKEKGDIPEGYSVSREKKERFSLILESASTNQTSMYLCASSLTLSYEQYFGPGTRLTVT.

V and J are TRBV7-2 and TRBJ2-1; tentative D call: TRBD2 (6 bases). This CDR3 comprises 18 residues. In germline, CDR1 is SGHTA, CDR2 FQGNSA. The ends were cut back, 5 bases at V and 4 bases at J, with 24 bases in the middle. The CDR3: CASSQRDPSAIKYNEQFF. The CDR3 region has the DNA TGTGCCAGCAGCCAGCGTGACCCTAGCGCAATCAAATACAATGAGCAGTTCTTC.

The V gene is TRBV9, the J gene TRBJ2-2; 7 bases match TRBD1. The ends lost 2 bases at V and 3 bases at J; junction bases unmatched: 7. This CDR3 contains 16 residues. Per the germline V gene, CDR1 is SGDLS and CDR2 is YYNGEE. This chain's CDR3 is CASSVHRGLDTGELFF. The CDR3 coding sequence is TGTGCCAGCAGCGTCCACAGGGGCTTAGACACCGGGGAGCTGTTTTTT.

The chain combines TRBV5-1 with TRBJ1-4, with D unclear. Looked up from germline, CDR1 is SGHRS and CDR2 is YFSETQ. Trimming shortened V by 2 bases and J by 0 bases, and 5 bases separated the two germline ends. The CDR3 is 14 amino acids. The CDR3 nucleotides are TGCGCCAGCAGCTTTCAAGCAACTAATGAAAAACTGTTTTTT. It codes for CASSFQATNEKLFF.

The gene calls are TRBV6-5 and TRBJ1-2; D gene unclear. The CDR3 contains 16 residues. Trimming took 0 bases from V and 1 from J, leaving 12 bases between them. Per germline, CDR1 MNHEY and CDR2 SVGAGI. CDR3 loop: CASSYSIVGSNYGYTF. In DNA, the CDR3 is TGTGCCAGCAGTTACTCGATAGTCGGAAGTAACTATGGCTACACCTTC.

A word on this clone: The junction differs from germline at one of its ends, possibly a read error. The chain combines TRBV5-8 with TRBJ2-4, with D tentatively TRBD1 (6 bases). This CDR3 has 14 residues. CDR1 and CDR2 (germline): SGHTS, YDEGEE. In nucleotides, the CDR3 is TGTGCCAGCAGCTTAGGGGTCTCGAGCAGGGGAATGAACTTC. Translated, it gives CASSLGVSSRGMNF.

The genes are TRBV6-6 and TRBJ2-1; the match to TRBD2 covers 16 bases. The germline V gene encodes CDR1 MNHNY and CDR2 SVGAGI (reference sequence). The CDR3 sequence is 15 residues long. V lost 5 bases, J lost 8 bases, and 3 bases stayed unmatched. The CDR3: CASSGGTSGRDEQFF. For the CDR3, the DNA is TGTGCCAGCAGTGGGGGGACTAGCGGGAGGGATGAGCAGTTCTTC.

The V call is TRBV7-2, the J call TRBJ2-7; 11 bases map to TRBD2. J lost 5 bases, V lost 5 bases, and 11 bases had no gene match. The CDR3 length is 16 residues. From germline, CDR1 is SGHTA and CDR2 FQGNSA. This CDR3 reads CASSPQALAGGNEQYF. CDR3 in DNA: TGTGCCAGCAGCCCCCAAGCATTAGCGGGAGGGAACGAGCAGTACTTC.

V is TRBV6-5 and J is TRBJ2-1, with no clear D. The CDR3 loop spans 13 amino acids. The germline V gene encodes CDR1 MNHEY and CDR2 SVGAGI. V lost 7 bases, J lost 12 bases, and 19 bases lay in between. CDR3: CASTPHRAGRQFF. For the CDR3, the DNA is TGTGCCAGCACCCCCCACCGTGCCGGGCGGCAGTTCTTC.

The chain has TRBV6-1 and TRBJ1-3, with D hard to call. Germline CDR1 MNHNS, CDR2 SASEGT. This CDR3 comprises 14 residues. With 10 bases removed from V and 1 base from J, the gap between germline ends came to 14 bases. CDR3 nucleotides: TGTGCCAATCTACCCAGAGGGTCTGGAAACACCATATATTTT. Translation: CANLPRGSGNTIYF.

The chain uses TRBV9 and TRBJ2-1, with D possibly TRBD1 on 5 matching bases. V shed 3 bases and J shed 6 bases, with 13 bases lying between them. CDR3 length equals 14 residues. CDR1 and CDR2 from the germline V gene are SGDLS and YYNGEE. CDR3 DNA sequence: TGTGCCAGCAGCGCAAACTCAGGGCCCAATGAGCAGTTCTTC. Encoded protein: CASSANSGPNEQFF.

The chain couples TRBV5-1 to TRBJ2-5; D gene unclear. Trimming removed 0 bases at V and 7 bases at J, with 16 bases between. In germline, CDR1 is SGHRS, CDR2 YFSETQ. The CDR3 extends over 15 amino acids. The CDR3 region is CASSLGFGQPGTQYF. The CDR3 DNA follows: TGCGCCAGCAGCTTGGGGTTTGGGCAGCCGGGGACCCAGTACTTC.

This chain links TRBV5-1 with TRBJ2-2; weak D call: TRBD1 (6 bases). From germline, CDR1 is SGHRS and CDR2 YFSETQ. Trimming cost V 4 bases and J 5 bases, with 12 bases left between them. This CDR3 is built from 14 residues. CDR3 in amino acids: CASSPTGYTGELFF. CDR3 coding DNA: TGCGCCAGCAGCCCAACAGGGTATACCGGGGAGCTGTTTTTT.